Listed below are T cell receptor beta chains from one sample, sequenced in a study of T cells after yellow fever vaccination. One entry per CDR3 protein, called by TCRdb with MiXCR from the 5' RACE reads. Seen here are 140,000 to 150,000 distinct CDR3 sequences, about 6.2% observed once, and the top ten hold over 0.55%. The specimen comprised CD4+ T cells sorted from PBMCs, sampled 10 days after the yellow fever booster vaccination. The receptors shown here come from a man aged 25-45 years who received the YFV17D yellow fever vaccine. Both conserved end residues are part of each CDR3. A D gene is named only where the DNA matches it firmly.

d_gene	v_gene	CDR3aa
TRBD1	TRBV6-5	CASSYLKTDRANEQYF
.	TRBV18	CASSPPGGGSETQYF
TRBD1	TRBV20-1	CSARPGTGIYEQYF
.	TRBV11-2	CASSLRLDTQYF
.	TRBV19	CASKAFGTSNTGELFF
TRBD2	TRBV6-5	CASSSLAGANTGELFF
.	TRBV30	CAWSGPDSQSYEQYF
.	TRBV6-1	CASSPARGRTYNEQFF
.	TRBV12-3/TRBV12-4	CASSQFPRPHNEQFF
TRBD2	TRBV5-1	CASYSGYNEQFF
TRBD1	TRBV12-3/TRBV12-4	CASSRQGGNQPQHF
TRBD2	TRBV27	CASSTRGTSSYNEQFF
.	TRBV5-1	CASSLPVSGANVLTF
TRBD2	TRBV11-2	CASSLRLAGEQFF
.	TRBV20-1	CSASSRGNYGYTF
.	TRBV6-2/TRBV6-3	CASSLTSPGRGLVAGMKTQYF
.	TRBV19	CASRKGTNYDYTF
TRBD2	TRBV10-3	CAISELAGSTDTQYF
.	TRBV29-1	CSVEGDFRGPDTQYF
.	TRBV24-1	CATSDGGDYEQYF
TRBD2	TRBV5-1	CASSSTSASSQFSGANVLTF
.	TRBV11-2	CASSPFTEAFF
.	TRBV29-1	CSVADNEQFF
.	TRBV6-2/TRBV6-3	CASRLIGSRYGYTF
.	TRBV20-1	CSAGPLLSGRDQETQYF
.	TRBV11-2	CASSLEGGAEQFF
.	TRBV20-1	CSALRGSYEQYF
.	TRBV11-2	CASSRRLGTRDGFGTDTQYF
TRBD2	TRBV27	CASSSNPTSGSSYNEQFF
TRBD2	TRBV5-1	CASSPGLATDTQYF
.	TRBV18	CASSPGLGSDTQYF
.	TRBV20-1	CSDKGTRTSDTQYF
.	TRBV2	CASSEQGTDTQYF
.	TRBV5-1	CASSLDGQPQHF
.	TRBV20-1	CSARYSDTDTQYF
.	TRBV7-2	CASTTVAAPIYEQYF
.	TRBV6-5	CASSYRLPSWGSEQFF
.	TRBV29-1	CSAGENSNQPQHF
.	TRBV5-1	CASSLVVQGNEQYF
TRBD1	TRBV7-2	CASSLLTGGSGELFF
.	TRBV7-8	CASSWAVGLDYEQYF
.	TRBV12-3/TRBV12-4	CASSSGTHTDTQYF
.	TRBV9	CASSVVPRPGNTIYF
.	TRBV5-4	CASSSGLLCTDTQYF
TRBD1	TRBV7-2	CASSSTGGAHYEQYF
.	TRBV5-6	CASSSRTNGQFF
.	TRBV20-1	CSADGIPSYNEQFF
.	TRBV10-3	CAIRTSPSYNEQFF
TRBD2	TRBV7-2	CASRRDYYEQYF
TRBD2	TRBV6-2/TRBV6-3	CASRMSGSGNNEQFF
.	TRBV7-9	CASSLEGFGNQPQHF
.	TRBV21-1	CASRDNYQETQYF
.	TRBV7-2	CASSLVTSSGELFF
.	TRBV5-1	CASSLLVGPDTGELFF
TRBD2	TRBV20-1	CCARAPRTSGRVGLNEQYF
.	TRBV27	CASSSPGEQYF
TRBD2	TRBV5-1	CASSWGLAGATDTQYF
.	TRBV5-1	CASSLAGTRTDEQFF